Listed below are T cell receptor beta chains from one sample, sequenced in a study of T cell responses to AZD1222 COVID-19 vaccine. Some clones are missing from TCRdb's copy, which holds only in-frame ones; the method was immunoSEQ multiplex PCR. The sample carries 70,000 to 95,000 clones, approximately 87% recorded once. The input for sequencing was peripheral blood, taken on day 0 of MenACWY control vaccination. These receptors all stem from an adult in good health. Both conserved end residues are part of each CDR3. Each record gives: D gene, J gene, V gene, clone size, CDR3 protein, CDR3 DNA. The D gene is left open where the match is weak. Expanded clones are given a class, and other clones once, few, many or no size at all.

d_gene: NA
j_gene: TRBJ2-1
v_gene: TRBV24-1
abundance: NA
CDR3aa: CATSDFRGTYNEQFF
CDR3nt: TGTGCCACCAGTGATTTCCGGGGGACATACAATGAGCAGTTCTTC

d_gene: TRBD1
j_gene: TRBJ1-2
v_gene: TRBV4-3
abundance: NA
CDR3aa: CASSQAGQDNGYTF
CDR3nt: TGCGCCAGCAGCCAGGCCGGACAGGACAATGGCTACACCTTC

d_gene: NA
j_gene: TRBJ1-2
v_gene: TRBV12-3/TRBV12-4
abundance: NA
CDR3aa: CASSLGVNYGYTF
CDR3nt: TGTGCCAGCAGTTTAGGGGTCAACTATGGCTACACCTTC

d_gene: NA
j_gene: TRBJ1-5
v_gene: TRBV12-5
abundance: few
CDR3aa: CASGFGELDQPQHF
CDR3nt: TGTGCTAGTGGTTTCGGGGAGCTAGATCAGCCCCAGCATTTT

d_gene: NA
j_gene: TRBJ1-5
v_gene: TRBV6-5
abundance: NA
CDR3aa: CASSYAVNSNQPQHF
CDR3nt: TGTGCCAGCAGTTACGCGGTAAATAGCAATCAGCCCCAGCATTTT

d_gene: TRBD2
j_gene: TRBJ2-3
v_gene: TRBV18
abundance: NA
CDR3aa: CASSPKRETKGLVVGTQYF
CDR3nt: TGTGCCAGCTCACCCAAACGCGAAACAAAGGGACTAGTAGTTGGTACGCAGTATTTT

d_gene: NA
j_gene: TRBJ1-5
v_gene: TRBV19
abundance: NA
CDR3aa: CASSWEGNQPQHF
CDR3nt: TGTGCCAGTAGTTGGGAGGGGAATCAGCCCCAGCATTTT

d_gene: NA
j_gene: TRBJ1-5
v_gene: TRBV19
abundance: NA
CDR3aa: CASTRRENQPQHF
CDR3nt: TGTGCCAGCACTCGGAGGGAGAATCAGCCCCAGCATTTT

d_gene: NA
j_gene: TRBJ1-2
v_gene: TRBV19
abundance: NA
CDR3aa: CASNDGAWLGYGYTF
CDR3nt: TGTGCCAGTAACGATGGAGCCTGGTTGGGCTATGGCTACACCTTC

d_gene: NA
j_gene: TRBJ1-2
v_gene: TRBV12-3/TRBV12-4
abundance: once
CDR3aa: CASSLASGYTF
CDR3nt: TGTGCCAGCAGTTTAGCGAGCGGCTACACCTTC